Listed here are 17 T cell receptor beta chains from one sample, sequenced in a study of T cells in Graves' hyperthyroidism and ophthalmopathy. Amplified TCR beta CDR3 regions came from RNA transcripts. The HTBI primer set drove a first-round RT-PCR of the TCR CDR3. TCRdb independently ran MiXCR on the multiplex PCR reads; one entry per CDR3 protein. The sample carries 480,000 or so distinct CDR3 sequences, about 15% recorded once. Source material: blood. Receptors were obtained from a woman aged 18 to 35 with Graves' hyperthyroidism.

J is TRBJ2-2 and V is TRBV20-1; D remains ambiguous. V was pared by 5 bases and J by 4 bases, with 17 bases between. The CDR3 runs to 15 residues. The germline CDR1 and CDR2 sequences are DFQATT and SNEGSKA (reference sequence). The CDR3 reads CSAADGPLFTGELFF. The CDR3 nucleotides read TGCAGTGCTGCCGACGGTCCCCTATTCACCGGGGAGCTGTTTTTT.

The V and J genes are TRBV9 and TRBJ1-2; D is perhaps TRBD1 (5 bases). CDR3 length: 14 amino acids. The V gene's germline CDR1 is SGDLS and CDR2 YYNGEE. V was pared by 0 bases and J by 4 bases, with 10 bases between. The CDR3 DNA reads as TGTGCCAGCAGCGTAGGTGGGGCAACCTATGGCTACACCTTC. Its translation is CASSVGGATYGYTF.

This clonotype has a count of ten or more. J is TRBJ1-1 and V is TRBV25-1, with a possible D match to TRBD1 (5 bases). Germline V gene data show CDR1 as MGHDK and CDR2 as SYGVNS. The CDR3 runs 12 residues. Trimming stripped 3 bases from V and 9 bases from J, with 11 bases between. Written as DNA, the CDR3 is TGTGCCAGCAGTGATCGGGGGGTAAAAGCTTTCTTT. It translates to CASSDRGVKAFF.

This clonotype was observed at least ten times. The gene calls are TRBV4-1 and TRBJ1-5; D ambiguous. The CDR3 is 16 residues long. Germline CDR1 is MGHRA and CDR2 is YSYEKL. Between the trimmed V and J ends, which lost 0 bases and 3 bases, there was a span of 12 bases. CDR3 sequence reads: CASSQDWLSLNQPQHF. In DNA form, the CDR3 reads TGCGCCAGCAGCCAAGATTGGTTGTCCCTCAATCAGCCCCAGCATTTT.

This clonotype has just a few counts. The gene calls are TRBV30 and TRBJ1-3; TRBD1 is a possible D gene (5 bases). Per germline, CDR1 GTSNPN and CDR2 SVGIG (reference sequence). The CDR3 is 14 amino acids. Deletions cut 4 bases from V and 3 bases from J, with 13 bases between. CDR3 bases: TGTGCCTGGATACAGGCTCCCGGTGGAAACACCATATATTTT. Its translation is CAWIQAPGGNTIYF.

The genes are TRBV4-1 and TRBJ1-1; no clear D gene. The length of the CDR3 is 16 residues. V was clipped by 4 bases and J by 6 bases, with 21 bases between them. Germline values: CDR1 MGHRA, CDR2 YSYEKL. In DNA, the CDR3 is TGCGCCAGCAGCCCCGGTGGGCGGGTTCTGAAGCCTGAAGCTTTCTTT. This translates into CASSPGGRVLKPEAFF.

This clonotype was recorded many times. This rearrangement joins TRBV18 to TRBJ2-1; no clear D gene. V lost 0 bases and J 15 bases, leaving 12 bases between the germline ends. This CDR3 spans 12 amino acids. Germline V gene data show CDR1 as KGHSH and CDR2 as LQKENI. CDR3 DNA sequence: TGTGCCAGCTCACCACCTGAACTCCCGGCGTTCTTC. This codes for CASSPPELPAFF.

There are many counts of this clonotype. The rearrangement links TRBV24-1 to TRBJ2-2, with TRBD2 matching over 7 bases. CDR3 size: 15 residues. V shed 0 bases and J 4 bases; nucleotides not matched to a gene: 1. In germline, CDR1 is KGHDR, CDR2 SFDVKD. This chain's CDR3 is CATSDLERGTGELFF. DNA for the CDR3: TGTGCCACCAGTGATTTGGAGCGGGGCACCGGGGAGCTGTTTTTT.

The J gene is TRBJ2-3, the V gene TRBV5-1, with D possibly being TRBD1 (6 bases). With 0 bases removed from V and 5 bases from J, the gap between germline ends came to 10 bases. The germline V gene encodes CDR1 SGHRS and CDR2 YFSETQ. The CDR3 sequence is 14 residues long. The CDR3 region has the DNA TGCGCCAGCAGCTTGGACAGGGAAGGAGATACGCAGTATTTT. Its translation: CASSLDREGDTQYF.

This clonotype was detected only a few times. This chain connects TRBV27 to TRBJ2-7; TRBD1 agrees at 9 bases. The CDR3 totals 12 residues. After removal of 7 bases from V and 6 bases from J, the junction contained 4 bases not matched to a gene. CDR1 MNHEY and CDR2 SMNVEV come from the germline V gene (reference sequence). The CDR3 coding sequence is TGTGCCAGCACCGGGACAGGGAGCGAGCAGTACTTC. Its translation: CASTGTGSEQYF.

This clonotype came up a few times. This sequence joins TRBV7-3 and TRBJ2-1; tentative D call: TRBD2 (7 bases). Trimming took off 5 bases at V and 4 bases at J, with 21 bases between the two ends. The germline V gene has CDR1 SGHTA and CDR2 FQGTGA. CDR3 size: 17 residues. CDR3 sequence reads: CASSLRVGGLRYNEQFF. As DNA, the CDR3 is TGTGCCAGCAGCCTCCGGGTGGGGGGGCTTAGGTACAATGAGCAGTTCTTC.

This clonotype came up a few times. The rearrangement links TRBV10-2 to TRBJ2-1; TRBD1 or TRBD2 may be the D gene (5 bases each). Per germline, CDR1 WSHSY and CDR2 SAAADI. This CDR3 region has 15 residues. Trimming took 8 bases from V and 1 from J, leaving 15 bases between them. CDR3 sequence: CASRILGVSYNEQFF. CDR3 in DNA: TGCGCCAGCCGAATATTGGGGGTATCCTACAATGAGCAGTTCTTC.

This chain joins TRBV2 and TRBJ2-2; the D gene is possibly TRBD1 (6 bases). Germline-derived CDR1 and CDR2 are SNHLY and FYNNEI. Trimming stripped 4 bases from V and 0 bases from J, with 9 bases between. The CDR3 has 15 amino acids. The CDR3 protein is CASSVQGTNTGELFF. CDR3 in DNA: TGTGCCAGCAGTGTACAGGGAACGAACACCGGGGAGCTGTTTTTT.

V is TRBV10-3 and J is TRBJ1-1, with D unresolved. V lost 1 base and J 5 bases, leaving 5 bases between the germline ends. This CDR3 comprises 12 residues. Germline loops: CDR1 ENHRY, CDR2 SYGVKD. The CDR3 DNA sequence: TGTGCCATCAGTGAGTTGGGGACTGAAGCTTTCTTT. The encoded protein is CAISELGTEAFF.

The genes are TRBV7-2 and TRBJ2-7, with D possibly being TRBD2 (5 bases). The CDR3 is 15 amino acids. CDR1 and CDR2 (germline): SGHTA, FQGNSA. V shed 3 bases and J shed 6 bases, with 18 bases lying between them. The CDR3 DNA sequence: TGTGCCAGCAGCTTTTTCGGGAAACCCGTGGGCGAGCAGTACTTC. Residues: CASSFFGKPVGEQYF.

The V gene is TRBV29-1, the J gene TRBJ1-2; a possible D gene is TRBD1 (6 bases). This CDR3 region has 13 residues. V was trimmed by 4 bases and J by 4 bases, leaving 13 bases between them. Germline V gene data show CDR1 as SQVTM and CDR2 as ANQGSEA. Here the CDR3 DNA reads TGCAGCGTTGTGGGGGGCAAAAGCTATGGCTACACCTTC. It codes for CSVVGGKSYGYTF.

This clonotype was recorded at least ten times. This chain connects TRBV12-5 to TRBJ2-2; the match to TRBD2 covers 11 bases. V lost 4 bases, J lost 6 bases, and 10 bases stayed unmatched. Per the germline V gene, CDR1 is LGHNT and CDR2 is FRNRAP. The CDR3 runs to 17 residues. The CDR3 spells CASGSVNVLAGAGELFF. The DNA for the CDR3 is TGTGCTAGTGGTTCCGTTAACGTACTAGCGGGAGCCGGGGAGCTGTTTTTT.